One sample yielded the 27 T cell receptor beta chains listed below, sequenced in a study of Tregs in tolerant kidney transplant recipients. The method was immunoSEQ multiplex PCR; TCRdb's version includes in-frame clones alone and lacks a portion of them. The sample yields tens of thousands of clones, around 87% seen once. Mixed chimerism was transient after nonmyeloablative marrow transplants from related graft donors. This specimen was CD4+ T cells from blood (PBMCs), taken 6 months after the transplant. These TCRs come from a human patient who received a combined kidney and bone marrow transplant. Some of the T cells may derive from the graft donor.

This clone was counted a few times. The rearrangement joins TRBV7-2 to TRBJ2-7; TRBD1 matches 8 bases. The trim removed 3 bases at V and 2 bases at J, leaving 12 bases unmatched. The CDR3 is made up of 17 amino acids. The V gene's germline CDR1 is SGHTA and CDR2 FQGNSA. The CDR3 coding sequence is TGTGCCAGCAGCTTGACAGGGGTCTTTCCTGCGGCCTACGAGCAGTACTTC. This codes for CASSLTGVFPAAYEQYF.

The V and J genes are TRBV30 and TRBJ1-5; D is perhaps TRBD1 (5 bases). Between the trimmed V and J ends, which lost 0 bases and 5 bases, there was a span of 8 bases. Looked up from germline, CDR1 is GTSNPN and CDR2 is SVGIG (reference sequence). CDR3 length equals 13 residues. The CDR3 here is CAWSVGADQPQHF. The CDR3 bases are TGTGCCTGGAGTGTTGGGGCGGATCAGCCCCAGCATTTT.

The chain has TRBV5-3 and TRBJ2-7; TRBD2 aligns across 7 bases. TRBV5-3 is recorded as an ORF, its role being uncertain. J was trimmed by 4 bases and V by 4 bases; bases with no gene match: 11. CDR3 length: 15 residues. As DNA, the CDR3 is TGTGCCAGAAGCCTCACCCGAGCGGGGCAGTACGAGCAGTACTTC. Its protein is CARSLTRAGQYEQYF.

This clone was picked up a small number of times. The chain links TRBV5-4 to TRBJ1-3; D is unresolved. This CDR3 contains 14 residues. V lost 4 bases and J lost 0, with 8 bases in between. CDR1 and CDR2 from the germline V gene are SGHNT and YYREEE (reference sequence). For the CDR3, the DNA is TGTGCCAGCAGCAAAACGAGCTCTGGAAACACCATATATTTT. Translating gives CASSKTSSGNTIYF.

In regard to this clone: The sample holds other DNA sequences that translate to the same CDR3. This chain links TRBV5-5 with TRBJ1-6; D gene unclear. The CDR3 has 15 amino acids. Germline CDR1 is SGHKS and CDR2 is YYEKEE (reference sequence). With 4 bases removed from V and 5 bases from J, the gap between germline ends came to 13 bases. CDR3 residues: CASSRAGSHNSPLHF. CDR3 DNA sequence: TGTGCCAGCAGCCGGGCGGGGTCCCATAATTCACCCCTCCACTTT.

This clone has just one count. V is TRBV5-4 and J is TRBJ2-1; 7 bases agree with TRBD2. Germline-derived CDR1 and CDR2 are SGHNT and YYREEE (reference sequence). The CDR3 consists of 15 residues. Trimming took 0 bases from V and 5 from J; bases not matched to a gene: 5. CDR3 sequence (DNA): TGTGCCAGCAGCTTGGGCCAGCGGGGAGACAATGAGCAGTTCTTC. Translation gives CASSLGQRGDNEQFF.

This chain connects TRBV11-3 to TRBJ2-7, with D maybe TRBD2 (5 bases). The germline V and J ends were trimmed by 5 bases and 4 bases, with 15 bases remaining between them. This CDR3 comprises 14 residues. CDR1 is SGHNT and CDR2 is YENEEA in the germline V gene. In DNA form, the CDR3 reads TGTGCCAGCAGCCCCGGACTGACCAATTACGAGCAGTACTTC. Protein: CASSPGLTNYEQYF.

Here the CDR3 DNA reads TGTGCCACTCGCCCCGGAGCATCCTACTCCTACAATGAGCAGTTCTTC. It translates to CATRPGASYSYNEQFF. The rearrangement uses TRBV19 and TRBJ2-1; D is unclear. Looked up from germline, CDR1 is LNHDA and CDR2 is SQIVND (reference sequence). V lost 10 bases to trimming and J lost 0 bases, with 19 bases between them. The CDR3 contains 16 residues.

The chain couples TRBV5-1 to TRBJ1-1; 8 bases line up with TRBD1. The length of the CDR3 is 15 residues. The V and J ends lost 0 bases and 5 bases, in that order; junction bases with no gene match: 6. The germline V gene encodes CDR1 SGHRS and CDR2 YFSETQ. CDR3 loop: CASSLEGRGRTEAFF. DNA for the CDR3: TGCGCCAGCAGCTTGGAGGGCAGGGGGCGGACTGAAGCTTTCTTT.

The CDR3 nucleotides are TGTGCCAGCAGCTTAGTCAGTTCTAGCACAGATACGCAGTATTTT. The encoded protein is CASSLVSSSTDTQYF. The V and J genes are TRBV7-2 and TRBJ2-3; no clear D gene. The germline V gene encodes CDR1 SGHTA and CDR2 FQGNSA. CDR3 length: 15 amino acids. Trimming took off 1 base at V and 0 bases at J, with 8 bases between the two ends.

This clone was seen a single time. The chain uses TRBV28 and TRBJ1-5, with a weak D call TRBD1 (5 bases). CDR3 length equals 13 residues. Germline CDR1 is MDHEN and CDR2 is SYDVKM. Trimming took off 5 bases at V and 5 bases at J, with 10 bases between the two ends. The CDR3 region is CASSQGTYQPQHF. CDR3 in DNA: TGTGCCAGCAGTCAGGGTACGTATCAGCCCCAGCATTTT.

This clone occurred a few times. V usage is TRBV5-1 and J usage is TRBJ1-1, with D unresolved. CDR3 length: 14 amino acids. V lost 0 bases and J lost 4, with 10 bases in between. In germline, CDR1 is SGHRS, CDR2 YFSETQ. CDR3 sequence: CASSLGPPGTEAFF. The CDR3, as DNA: TGCGCCAGCAGCTTGGGACCCCCAGGCACTGAAGCTTTCTTT. Filled out from reference TRBV5-1 and TRBJ1-1, the complete variable domain reads KAGVTQTPRYLIKTRGQQVTLSCSPISGHRSVSWYQQTPGQGLQFLFEYFSETQRNKGNFPGRFSGRQFSNSRSEMNVSTLELGDSALYLCASSLGPPGTEAFFGQGTRLTVV.

This chain joins TRBV2 and TRBJ2-7; possibly TRBD1 for D (7 bases). From germline, CDR1 is SNHLY and CDR2 FYNNEI. Trimming cost V 4 bases and J 6 bases, with 19 bases left between them. The CDR3 consists of 15 residues. The CDR3 bases are TGTGCCAGCAGTGTTACCAGGGCGCAGGGGGGCGAGCAGTACTTC. It specifies CASSVTRAQGGEQYF.

The chain joins TRBV5-1 to TRBJ2-1; TRBD2 matches 10 bases. CDR3 length equals 16 residues. V lost 4 bases, J lost 1 base, and 5 bases stayed unmatched. CDR1 and CDR2 from the germline V gene are SGHRS and YFSETQ. The CDR3 loop reads CASSPSGRVSYNEQFF. CDR3 nucleotides: TGCGCCAGCAGCCCTAGCGGGAGAGTTTCCTACAATGAGCAGTTCTTC.

The chain joins TRBV20-1 to TRBJ1-6; D unclear. CDR1 is DFQATT and CDR2 is SNEGSKA in the germline V gene (reference sequence). Deletions cut 3 bases from V and 15 bases from J, with 12 bases between. The CDR3 is 11 amino acids. CDR3 sequence: CSASPYGSLHF. In DNA form, the CDR3 reads TGCAGTGCTAGTCCATATGGGAGCCTCCACTTT.

The J gene is TRBJ1-6, the V gene TRBV6-6; the D gene is possibly TRBD1 (6 bases). Trimming took off 5 bases at V and 7 bases at J, with 12 bases between the two ends. This CDR3 contains 14 residues. Germline V gene sequence: CDR1 MNHNY, CDR2 SVGAGI (reference sequence). The CDR3: CASSGGLGNSPLHF. The CDR3 DNA sequence: TGTGCCAGCAGTGGGGGCCTTGGGAATTCACCCCTCCACTTT.

The J gene is TRBJ1-3, the V gene TRBV9; D is ambiguous. V was shortened by 0 bases and J by 3 bases, with 10 bases between the two germline ends. The CDR3 totals 15 residues. CDR1 is SGDLS and CDR2 is YYNGEE in the germline V gene. As DNA, the CDR3 is TGTGCCAGCAGCGTAGGGCTTTCTTTTGGAAACACCATATATTTT. Protein sequence: CASSVGLSFGNTIYF.

The rearrangement links TRBV2 to TRBJ1-5; D is ambiguous. From germline, CDR1 is SNHLY and CDR2 FYNNEI. The length of the CDR3 is 15 residues. V was pared by 4 bases and J by 0 bases, with 10 bases between. The CDR3: CASSVSSYSNQPQHF. In nucleotides, the CDR3 is TGTGCCAGCAGTGTTTCCAGTTATAGCAATCAGCCCCAGCATTTT. The full variable domain, completed using reference TRBV2 and TRBJ1-5, is EPEVTQTPSHQVTQMGQEVILRCVPISNHLYFYWYRQILGQKVEFLVSFYNNEISEKSEIFDDQFSVERPDGSNFTLKIRSTKLEDSAMYFCASSVSSYSNQPQHFGDGTRLSIL.

This chain links TRBV10-1 with TRBJ2-7; TRBD2 is a possible D gene (6 bases). V shed 0 bases and J shed 2 bases, with 26 bases lying between them. CDR1 and CDR2 from the germline V gene are WNHNN and SYGVQD (reference sequence). There are 20 residues in the CDR3. CDR3 amino acids: CASSESRRGVGPGPPYEQYF. DNA for the CDR3: TGCGCCAGCAGTGAGTCGAGGCGGGGAGTCGGGCCGGGACCCCCCTACGAGCAGTACTTC.

This sequence joins TRBV7-3 and TRBJ2-5; 8 positions match TRBD2. TRBJ2-7 explains the end of the DNA better; the J call may be wrong. There are 19 residues in the CDR3. Looked up from germline, CDR1 is SGHTA and CDR2 is FQGTGA. The CDR3 is CASSAPLQQTAGVDYEQYF. CDR3 nucleotides: TGTGCCAGCAGCGCTCCCTTACAACAAACAGCGGGAGTTGACTACGAGCAGTACTTC.

To note about this clone: The junction and the germline gene differ at one end; a read error may be behind it. The V call is TRBV5-6, the J call TRBJ2-7, with 11 bases matching TRBD1. CDR3 length equals 17 residues. CDR1 and CDR2 from the germline V gene are SGHDT and YYEEEE. In nucleotides, the CDR3 is TGTACCAGCAGCCGGGATGGACAGGGGGCAGGGACCTACGAGCAGTACTTC. This sequence encodes CTSSRDGQGAGTYEQYF.

Here the CDR3 DNA reads TGTGCCAGCAGCCACTTAAGACGGGCGGGAGGGCCAGGGAGCTCCTACAATGAGCAGTTCTTC. It codes for CASSHLRRAGGPGSSYNEQFF. The V and J genes are TRBV14 and TRBJ2-1; the match to TRBD2 covers 9 bases. V gave up 3 bases and J gave up 0 bases; unmatched junction bases: 18. There are 21 residues in the CDR3. The V gene's germline CDR1 is SGHDN and CDR2 FVKESK.

This sequence joins TRBV12-5 and TRBJ2-2, with TRBD2 identical over 10 bases. The CDR3 has 16 residues. In germline, CDR1 is LGHNT, CDR2 FRNRAP. With V trimmed by 5 bases and J by 0 bases, 3 bases remained unmatched. The CDR3 spells CASGQTSGANTGELFF. The DNA for the CDR3 is TGTGCTAGTGGTCAAACTAGCGGGGCGAACACCGGGGAGCTGTTTTTT.

The V and J genes are TRBV9 and TRBJ2-1; TRBD2 matches 8 bases. CDR1 is SGDLS and CDR2 is YYNGEE in the germline V gene. The CDR3 is made up of 16 amino acids. V was pared by 0 bases and J by 6 bases, with 8 bases of the junction left unmatched. The CDR3 DNA follows: TGTGCCAGCAGCGTAGGTCGGACTAGCCGGCGCAATGAGCAGTTCTTC. Amino acid sequence: CASSVGRTSRRNEQFF. The whole variable domain, filled in from reference TRBV9 and TRBJ2-1, reads DSGVTQTPKHLITATGQRVTLRCSPRSGDLSVYWYQQSLDQGLQFLIQYYNGEERAKGNILERFSAQQFPDLHSELNLSSLELGDSALYFCASSVGRTSRRNEQFFGPGTRLTVL.

This rearrangement joins TRBV19 to TRBJ1-6; D ambiguous. This CDR3 is built from 12 residues. V was trimmed by 4 bases and J by 13 bases, leaving 11 bases between them. Germline loops: CDR1 LNHDA, CDR2 SQIVND (reference sequence). CDR3 bases: TGTGCCAGTAGTACTCAAGGGAGGCCCCTCCACTTT. Translation gives CASSTQGRPLHF.

V and J are TRBV27 and TRBJ2-2, with D unclear. Germline-derived CDR1 and CDR2 are MNHEY and SMNVEV (reference sequence). The CDR3 loop spans 13 amino acids. V was shortened by 7 bases and J by 6 bases, with 12 bases between the two germline ends. For the CDR3, the DNA is TGTGCCAGCAAAAAACCGGGTCCCGGGGAGCTGTTTTTT. Amino acid sequence: CASKKPGPGELFF.

The rearrangement uses TRBV21-1 and TRBJ1-5; the D call TRBD1 from the table was never checked on the DNA. TRBV21-1 is noted as a pseudogene. This CDR3 comprises 20 residues. CDR3 protein: CASSIARGTGTVYSNQPQHF. Written as DNA, the CDR3 is TGTGCCAGCAGCATAGCAAGAGGGACCGGGACAGTCTATAGCAATCAGCCCCAGCATTTT.